The clone carrying this T cell receptor beta chain appeared many times. Its target is not known. This sample was taken from a study of T cell repertoires in cytomegalovirus infection. Study context: Both a matching HLA type and CMV infection were indicated by public TCR beta signatures. Study findings and constraints: Of the TCR beta families, the public ones yielded a cumulative frequency that identified carriers of CMV plus the relevant HLA. CMV-specific TCR beta clonotypes restricted by HLA-C were the ones dominating the ex vivo response.

TCRdb ran MiXCR on the reads and lists one entry per CDR3 protein. The profile covers 630,000 or so distinct CDR3 sequences, with more than 20% appearing a single time and 7% to 9% taken by the ten largest. The CDR3 contains 16 residues. Germline V gene lookup returns CDR1 SGHDT and CDR2 YYEEEE. V lost 0 bases to trimming and J lost 2 bases, with 11 bases between them. The rearrangement links TRBV5-6 to TRBJ2-2; D is unclear. The receptor's source is a human donor in good health (CMV status not recorded). Some clones in this sample may be carry-over from other donors' samples. Sequencing was carried out using CD8+ T cells from PBMCs. The CDR3 reads CASSLGDRGNTGELFF. In DNA, the CDR3 is TGTGCCAGCAGCTTGGGAGACCGCGGAAACACCGGGGAGCTGTTTTTT.